Listed here is a single T cell receptor beta chain. Sequenced by immunoSEQ multiplex PCR; TCRdb stores in-frame clones only, minus some. The data hold about 50,000 clones, with over 90% observed a single time. The data are from a study of T cell changes during pregnancy in multiple sclerosis. The sample here was CD4+ T cells from peripheral blood mononuclear cells, taken after pregnancy. This clonotype was obtained from a female donor in good health, enrolled as a control in a pregnancy study.

CDR3 sequence reads: CASSLGGQAGLEQYF. Here the CDR3 DNA reads TGTGCCAGCAGCTTAGGTGGACAGGCGGGTCTCGAGCAGTACTTC. The chain combines TRBV7-8 with TRBJ2-7; TRBD1 agrees at 7 bases. The germline CDR1 and CDR2 sequences are SGHVS and FQNEAQ. V lost 1 base, J lost 6 bases, and 9 bases stayed unmatched. The CDR3 sequence is 15 residues long.